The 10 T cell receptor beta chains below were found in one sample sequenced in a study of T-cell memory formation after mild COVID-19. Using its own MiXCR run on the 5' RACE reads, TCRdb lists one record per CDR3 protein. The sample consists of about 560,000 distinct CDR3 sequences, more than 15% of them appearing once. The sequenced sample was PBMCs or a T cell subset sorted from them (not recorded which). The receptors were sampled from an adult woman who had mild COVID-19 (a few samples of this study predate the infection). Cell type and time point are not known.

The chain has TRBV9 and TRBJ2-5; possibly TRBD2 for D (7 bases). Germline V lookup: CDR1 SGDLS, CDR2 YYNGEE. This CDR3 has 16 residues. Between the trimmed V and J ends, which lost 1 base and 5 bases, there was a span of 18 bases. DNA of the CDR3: TGTGCCAGCAGCGTACGTGGCGGGGGCCCAGTGGAGACCCAGTACTTC. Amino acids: CASSVRGGGPVETQYF.

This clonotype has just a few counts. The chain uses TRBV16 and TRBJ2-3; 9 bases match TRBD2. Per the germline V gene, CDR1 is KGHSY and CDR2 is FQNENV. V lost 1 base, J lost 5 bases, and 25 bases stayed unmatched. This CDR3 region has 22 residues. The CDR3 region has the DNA TGTGCCAGCAGCCAATATTTAATCCCCGGGACAGATAGCGGGAGTAGAAGAGATACGCAGTATTTT. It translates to CASSQYLIPGTDSGSRRDTQYF. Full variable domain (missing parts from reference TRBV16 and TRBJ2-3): GEEVAQTPKHLVRGEGQKAKLYCAPIKGHSYVFWYQQVLKNEFKFLISFQNENVFDETGMPKERFSAKCLPNSPCSLEIQATKLEDSAVYFCASSQYLIPGTDSGSRRDTQYFGPGTRLTVL.

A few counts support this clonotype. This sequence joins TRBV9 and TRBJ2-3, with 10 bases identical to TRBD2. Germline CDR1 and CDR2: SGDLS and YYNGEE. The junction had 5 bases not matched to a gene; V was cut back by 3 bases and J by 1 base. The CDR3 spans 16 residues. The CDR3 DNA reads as TGTGCCAGCAGCGCTAGCGGGGGCCATGGCACAGATACGCAGTATTTT. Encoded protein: CASSASGGHGTDTQYF.

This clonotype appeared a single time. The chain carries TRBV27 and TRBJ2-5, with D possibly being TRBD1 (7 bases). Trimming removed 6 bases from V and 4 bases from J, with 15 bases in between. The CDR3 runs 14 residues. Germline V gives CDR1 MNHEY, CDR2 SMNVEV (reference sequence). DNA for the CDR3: TGTGCCAGCAGGGCGGAGGGGGCAGGAGAGACCCAGTACTTC. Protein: CASRAEGAGETQYF.

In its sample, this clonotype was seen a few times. CDR3 in amino acids: CASSQDLLAGGPSYNEQFF. The DNA of the CDR3 is TGTGCCAGCAGCCAAGATCTACTAGCGGGAGGGCCGTCCTACAATGAGCAGTTCTTC. V usage is TRBV4-2 and J usage is TRBJ2-1, with 13 positions matching TRBD2. This CDR3 is built from 19 residues. J was trimmed by 1 base and V by 0 bases; bases with no gene match: 6. CDR1 is LGHNA, CDR2 YNFKEQ, per germline.

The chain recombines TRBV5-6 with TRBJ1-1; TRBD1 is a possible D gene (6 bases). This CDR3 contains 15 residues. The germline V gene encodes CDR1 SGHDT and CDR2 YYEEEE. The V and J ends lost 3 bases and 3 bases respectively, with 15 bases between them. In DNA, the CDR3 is TGTGCCAGCAGCTACAGGACAGAATTTTACACTGAAGCTTTCTTT. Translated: CASSYRTEFYTEAFF.

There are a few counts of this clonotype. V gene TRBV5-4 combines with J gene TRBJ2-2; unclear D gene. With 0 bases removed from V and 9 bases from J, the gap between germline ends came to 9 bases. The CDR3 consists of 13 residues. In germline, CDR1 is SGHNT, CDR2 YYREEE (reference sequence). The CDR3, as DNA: TGTGCCAGCAGCTTGGCCTTAGAGAGGGAGCTGTTTTTT. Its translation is CASSLALERELFF.

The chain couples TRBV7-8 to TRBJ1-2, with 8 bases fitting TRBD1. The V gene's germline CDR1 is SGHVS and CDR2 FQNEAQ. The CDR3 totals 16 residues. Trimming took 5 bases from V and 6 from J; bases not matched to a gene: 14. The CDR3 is CASSQIFPGGSDGYTF. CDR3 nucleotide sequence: TGTGCCAGCAGCCAGATATTCCCAGGGGGCTCGGATGGCTACACCTTC.

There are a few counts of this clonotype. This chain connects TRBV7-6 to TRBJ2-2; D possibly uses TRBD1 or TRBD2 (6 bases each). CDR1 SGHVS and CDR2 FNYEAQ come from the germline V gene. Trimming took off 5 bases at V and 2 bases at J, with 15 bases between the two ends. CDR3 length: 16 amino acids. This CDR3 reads CASSPEGGSNTGELFF. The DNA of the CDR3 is TGTGCCAGCAGCCCCGAGGGGGGATCTAACACCGGGGAGCTGTTTTTT.

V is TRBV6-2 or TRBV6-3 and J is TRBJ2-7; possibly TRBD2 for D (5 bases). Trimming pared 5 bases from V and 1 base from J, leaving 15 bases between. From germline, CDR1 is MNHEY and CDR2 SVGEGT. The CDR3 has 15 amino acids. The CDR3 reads CASSHPTKPSYEQYF. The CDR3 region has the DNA TGTGCCAGCAGTCACCCGACTAAGCCTTCCTACGAGCAGTACTTC.